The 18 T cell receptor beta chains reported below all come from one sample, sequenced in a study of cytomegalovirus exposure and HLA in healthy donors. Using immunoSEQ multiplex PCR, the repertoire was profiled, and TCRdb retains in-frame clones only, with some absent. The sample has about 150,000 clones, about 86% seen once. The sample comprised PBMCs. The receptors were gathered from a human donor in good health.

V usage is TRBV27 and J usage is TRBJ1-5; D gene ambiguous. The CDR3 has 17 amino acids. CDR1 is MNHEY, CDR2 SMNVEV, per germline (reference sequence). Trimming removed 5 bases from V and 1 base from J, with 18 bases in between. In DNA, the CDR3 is TGTGCCAGCAGTCCCCGATGGGCCGCTATCAGCAATCAGCCCCAGCATTTT. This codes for CASSPRWAAISNQPQHF.

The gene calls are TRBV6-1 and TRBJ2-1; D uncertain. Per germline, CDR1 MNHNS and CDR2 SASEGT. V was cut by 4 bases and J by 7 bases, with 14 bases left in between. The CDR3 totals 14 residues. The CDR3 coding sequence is TGTGCCAGCAGTGCCTATTTTACCGGGAATGAGCAGTTCTTC. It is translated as CASSAYFTGNEQFF.

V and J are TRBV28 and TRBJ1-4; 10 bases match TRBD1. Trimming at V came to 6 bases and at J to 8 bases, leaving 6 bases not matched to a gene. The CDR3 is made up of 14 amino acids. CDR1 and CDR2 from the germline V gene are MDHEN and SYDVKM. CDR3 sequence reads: CASSRDRGEEKLFF. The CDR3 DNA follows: TGTGCCAGCAGCCGGGACAGGGGAGAGGAAAAACTGTTTTTT.

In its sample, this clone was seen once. In DNA, the CDR3 is TGTGCCAGCAGCGTAGAGGGACACGAGAAGCCCCAGCATTTT. This encodes CASSVEGHEKPQHF. The V call is TRBV9, the J call TRBJ1-5, with D possibly matching TRBD1 (6 bases). There are 14 residues in the CDR3. Per germline, CDR1 SGDLS and CDR2 YYNGEE. V lost 0 bases and J 8 bases, leaving 12 bases between the germline ends.

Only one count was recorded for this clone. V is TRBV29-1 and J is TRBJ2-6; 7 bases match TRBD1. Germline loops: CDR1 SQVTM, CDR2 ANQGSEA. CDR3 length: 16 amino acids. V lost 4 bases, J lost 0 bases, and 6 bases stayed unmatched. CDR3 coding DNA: TGCAGCGTTGTTCGGACAGGCCGCTCTGGGGCCAACGTCCTGACTTTC. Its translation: CSVVRTGRSGANVLTF.

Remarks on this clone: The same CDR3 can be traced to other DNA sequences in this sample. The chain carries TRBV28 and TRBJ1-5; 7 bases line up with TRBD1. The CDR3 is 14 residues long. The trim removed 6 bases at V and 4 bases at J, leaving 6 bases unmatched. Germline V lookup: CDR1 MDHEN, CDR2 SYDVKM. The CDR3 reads CASSSRDRNQPQHF. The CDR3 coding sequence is TGTGCCAGCAGCAGCCGGGACAGAAATCAGCCCCAGCATTTT.

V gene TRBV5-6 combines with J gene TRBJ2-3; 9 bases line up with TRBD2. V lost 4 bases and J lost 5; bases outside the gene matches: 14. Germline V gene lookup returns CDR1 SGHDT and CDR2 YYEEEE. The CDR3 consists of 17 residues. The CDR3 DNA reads TGTGCCAGCAGCCCCAATGGGGCGGGAGGGAGGGGAGATACGCAGTATTTT. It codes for CASSPNGAGGRGDTQYF.

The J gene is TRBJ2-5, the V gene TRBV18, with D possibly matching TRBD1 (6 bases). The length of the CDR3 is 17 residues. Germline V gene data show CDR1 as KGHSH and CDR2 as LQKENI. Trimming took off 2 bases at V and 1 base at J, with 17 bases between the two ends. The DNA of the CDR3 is TGTGCCAGCTCACCAATCTATAGTGGACAGCTCCAAGAGACCCAGTACTTC. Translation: CASSPIYSGQLQETQYF.

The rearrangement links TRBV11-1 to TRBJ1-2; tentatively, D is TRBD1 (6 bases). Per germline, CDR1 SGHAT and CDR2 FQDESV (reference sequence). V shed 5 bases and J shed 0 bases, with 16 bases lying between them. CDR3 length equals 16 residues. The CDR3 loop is CASSHGTGKANYGYTF. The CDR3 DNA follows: TGTGCCAGCAGCCACGGCACAGGGAAGGCTAACTATGGCTACACCTTC.

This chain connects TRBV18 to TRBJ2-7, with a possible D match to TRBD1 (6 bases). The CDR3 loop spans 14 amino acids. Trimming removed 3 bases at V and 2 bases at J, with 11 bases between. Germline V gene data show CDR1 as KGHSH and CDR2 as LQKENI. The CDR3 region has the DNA TGTGCCAGCTCACCTGAGACAGGAACCTACGAGCAGTACTTC. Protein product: CASSPETGTYEQYF.

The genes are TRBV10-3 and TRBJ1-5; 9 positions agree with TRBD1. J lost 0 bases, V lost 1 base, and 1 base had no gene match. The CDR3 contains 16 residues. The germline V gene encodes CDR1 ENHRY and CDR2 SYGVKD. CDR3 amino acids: CAISELGQGSNQPQHF. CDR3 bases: TGTGCCATCAGTGAGTTGGGACAGGGTAGCAATCAGCCCCAGCATTTT.

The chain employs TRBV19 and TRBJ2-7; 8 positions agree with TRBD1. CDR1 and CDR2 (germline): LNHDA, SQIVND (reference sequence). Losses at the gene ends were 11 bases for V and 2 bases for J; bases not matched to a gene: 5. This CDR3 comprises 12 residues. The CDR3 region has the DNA TGTGCCGTAGGACAGGGACCCTACGAGCAGTACTTC. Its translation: CAVGQGPYEQYF.

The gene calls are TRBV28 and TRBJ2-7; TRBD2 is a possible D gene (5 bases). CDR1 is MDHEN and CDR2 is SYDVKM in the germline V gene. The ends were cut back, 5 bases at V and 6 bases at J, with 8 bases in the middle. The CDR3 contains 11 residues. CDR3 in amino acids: CASSATSEQYF. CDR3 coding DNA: TGTGCCAGCAGTGCTACTAGCGAGCAGTACTTC.

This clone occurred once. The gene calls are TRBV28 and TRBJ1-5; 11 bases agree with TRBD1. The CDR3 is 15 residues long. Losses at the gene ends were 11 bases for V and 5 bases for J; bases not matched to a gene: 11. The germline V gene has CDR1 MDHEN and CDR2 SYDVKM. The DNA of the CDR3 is TGTGCCGTCGAGGACAGGGGGCGGCGGGATCAGCCCCAGCATTTT. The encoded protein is CAVEDRGRRDQPQHF.

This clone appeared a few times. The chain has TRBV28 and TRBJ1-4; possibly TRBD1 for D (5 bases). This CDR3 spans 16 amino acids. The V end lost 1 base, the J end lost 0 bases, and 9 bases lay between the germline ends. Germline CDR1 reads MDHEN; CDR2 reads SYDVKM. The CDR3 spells CASSLSGEATNEKLFF. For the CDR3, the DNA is TGTGCCAGCAGTTTATCGGGGGAGGCAACTAATGAAAAACTGTTTTTT.

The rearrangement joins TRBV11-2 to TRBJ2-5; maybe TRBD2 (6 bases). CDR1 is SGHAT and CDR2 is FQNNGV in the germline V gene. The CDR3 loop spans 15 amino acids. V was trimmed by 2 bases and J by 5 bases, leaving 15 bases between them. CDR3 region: CASSLQFSGRETQYF. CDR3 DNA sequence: TGTGCCAGCAGCTTACAATTCTCGGGGAGGGAGACCCAGTACTTC.

In nucleotides, the CDR3 is TGTGCCAGCAGTTTTATGTTGGGGAGGGCCGGGGTATTCGCAGATACGCAGTATTTT. It yields the protein CASSFMLGRAGVFADTQYF. The chain carries TRBV28 and TRBJ2-3, with 7 bases fitting TRBD2. Germline V gene sequence: CDR1 MDHEN, CDR2 SYDVKM. The CDR3 runs 19 residues. V was pared by 3 bases and J by 4 bases, with 19 bases of the junction left unmatched.

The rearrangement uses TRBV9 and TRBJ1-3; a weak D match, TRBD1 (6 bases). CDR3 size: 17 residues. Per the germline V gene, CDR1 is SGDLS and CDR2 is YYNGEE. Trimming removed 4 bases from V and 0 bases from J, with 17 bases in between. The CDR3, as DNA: TGTGCCAGCAGCATGCCGACAGGAGACTACTCTGGAAACACCATATATTTT. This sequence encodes CASSMPTGDYSGNTIYF. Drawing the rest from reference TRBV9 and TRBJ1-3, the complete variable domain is DSGVTQTPKHLITATGQRVTLRCSPRSGDLSVYWYQQSLDQGLQFLIQYYNGEERAKGNILERFSAQQFPDLHSELNLSSLELGDSALYFCASSMPTGDYSGNTIYFGEGSWLTVV.